The 22 T cell receptor beta chains given below trace back to one sample, sequenced in a study of blood T cell repertoires in COVID-19. Sequencing used immunoSEQ multiplex PCR; TCRdb keeps in-frame clones, though not all of them. The sample includes 140,000 to 150,000 clones, about 83% of them seen just once. The sequenced material came from peripheral blood. The receptors come from a man aged 45 to 65 with acute or convalescent COVID-19.

The genes are TRBV2 and TRBJ2-7; D is unresolved. V was clipped by 2 bases and J by 0 bases, with 14 bases between them. The CDR3 is made up of 16 amino acids. CDR1 is SNHLY and CDR2 is FYNNEI in the germline V gene. As DNA, the CDR3 is TGTGCCAGCAGTGAATCCGCACCTTTGAGCTCCTACGAGCAGTACTTC. Its protein is CASSESAPLSSYEQYF.

The rearrangement joins TRBV5-8 to TRBJ2-5; TRBD2 is a possible D gene (5 bases). V lost 5 bases and J lost 2, with 10 bases in between. CDR3 length equals 13 residues. The germline CDR1 and CDR2 sequences are SGHTS and YDEGEE. The CDR3 spells CASREDFQETQYF. The DNA of the CDR3 is TGTGCCAGCAGAGAGGACTTTCAAGAGACCCAGTACTTC.

The gene calls are TRBV3-1 (or the pseudogene TRBV3-2) and TRBJ2-1; TRBD2 matches at 11 bases. The CDR3 consists of 15 residues. Germline trimming cut 7 bases from V and 12 bases from J; bases unmatched to any gene: 14. The germline CDR1 and CDR2 sequences are LGHDT and YNNKEL (reference sequence). The DNA of the CDR3 is TGTGCCAGCACCCCGGTAGCGGGGGGGGGAGCCGGGCAGTTCTTC. Protein: CASTPVAGGGAGQFF.

This clone showed up many times. Within the sample, other DNA sequences also encode this same CDR3. The chain combines TRBV7-2 with TRBJ2-3, with D unclear. The V gene's germline CDR1 is SGHTA and CDR2 FQGNSA. CDR3 size: 13 residues. V was shortened by 1 base and J by 1 base, with 3 bases between the two germline ends. CDR3 residues: CASSLGGTDTQYF. In DNA form, the CDR3 reads TGTGCCAGCAGCTTAGGCGGCACAGATACGCAGTATTTT.

This clone was picked up a small number of times. The rearrangement uses TRBV25-1 and TRBJ1-1, with a tentative D call TRBD1 (6 bases). CDR1 and CDR2 (germline): MGHDK, SYGVNS. This CDR3 spans 14 amino acids. Trimming left V 5 bases short and J 7 bases short, with 17 bases between. CDR3 DNA: TGTGCCAGCAGTCTAAGAGGGGGGGCGGTTGAAGCTTTCTTT. Protein: CASSLRGGAVEAFF.

This clone was recorded a few times. V usage is TRBV7-9 and J usage is TRBJ2-1; perhaps TRBD1 as D (6 bases). In germline, CDR1 is SEHNR, CDR2 FQNEAQ (reference sequence). Trimming pared 5 bases from V and 14 bases from J, leaving 13 bases between. This CDR3 has 11 amino acids. The chain's CDR3 is CASSPRDNEFF. In DNA, the CDR3 is TGTGCCAGCAGCCCCCGGGACAACGAGTTCTTC.

The V and J genes are TRBV13 and TRBJ1-1; 8 positions match TRBD1. The CDR3 covers 15 residues. Trimming cost V 5 bases and J 5 bases; bases outside gene matches: 10. In germline, CDR1 is PRHDT, CDR2 FYEKMQ (reference sequence). The CDR3 bases are TGTGCCAGCAGCACCCCGGACAGGGAAGGAACTGAAGCTTTCTTT. It codes for CASSTPDREGTEAFF.

This clone was found a few times. The V call is TRBV19, the J call TRBJ1-1, with D uncertain. Germline assignment: CDR1 LNHDA and CDR2 SQIVND (reference sequence). The CDR3 sequence is 13 residues long. V was cut by 4 bases and J by 3 bases, with 9 bases left in between. In DNA form, the CDR3 reads TGTGCCAGTAGTACTTCGTTTGACACTGAAGCTTTCTTT. It codes for CASSTSFDTEAFF.

This chain uses TRBV3-1 (or the pseudogene TRBV3-2) with TRBJ1-5; 7 positions match TRBD1. CDR1 LGHDT and CDR2 YNNKEL come from the germline V gene (reference sequence). The CDR3 spans 14 residues. Trimming removed 4 bases from V and 7 bases from J; junction bases left unmatched: 7. The CDR3 sequence: CASSPSNRGQPQHF. The CDR3 bases are TGTGCCAGCAGCCCATCGAACAGGGGCCAGCCCCAGCATTTT.

The rearrangement uses TRBV21-1 and TRBJ2-7; the table's D call of TRBD1 was not tested on the DNA. TRBV21-1 is reported as a pseudogene. The CDR3 runs to 19 residues. The DNA for the CDR3 is TGTGCCAGCAGCAACGATCCCCATCCCGAAGGACAGGGGAGCTACGAGCAGTACTTC. Translating gives CASSNDPHPEGQGSYEQYF.

DNA of the CDR3: TGTGCCTGGAGTCTAGGCAGGGGGTATAATTCACCCCTCCACTTT. This gives the protein CAWSLGRGYNSPLHF. The chain carries TRBV30 and TRBJ1-6; TRBD1 agrees at 7 bases. There are 15 residues in the CDR3. V shed 2 bases and J 4 bases; nucleotides not matched to a gene: 5. CDR1 GTSNPN and CDR2 SVGIG come from the germline V gene (reference sequence).

The chain employs TRBV10-3 and TRBJ2-7, with 10 bases lining up with TRBD1. From germline, CDR1 is ENHRY and CDR2 SYGVKD. The length of the CDR3 is 12 residues. With V trimmed by 10 bases and J by 5 bases, 5 bases remained unmatched. CDR3 DNA: TGTGCCACCGGACAGGGGGGTAACGAGCAGTACTTC. Translation: CATGQGGNEQYF.

V usage is TRBV29-1 and J usage is TRBJ2-5; 11 nucleotides match TRBD2. Germline-derived CDR1 and CDR2 are SQVTM and ANQGSEA. This CDR3 has 13 residues. CDR3 DNA sequence: TGCAGTGCTCCTAGCGGGGGGCTCGAGACCCAGTACTTC. It is translated as CSAPSGGLETQYF.

This chain uses TRBV6-1 with TRBJ1-1; tentatively, D is TRBD1 (5 bases). V was cut by 3 bases and J by 7 bases, with 9 bases left in between. Per the germline V gene, CDR1 is MNHNS and CDR2 is SASEGT. This CDR3 contains 12 residues. CDR3 nucleotide sequence: TGTGCCAGCAGTGATTGGGGGGTTGAAGCTTTCTTT. Amino acid sequence: CASSDWGVEAFF.

The V call is TRBV9, the J call TRBJ1-2, with D unresolved. Trimming pared 0 bases from V and 6 bases from J, leaving 15 bases between. Germline V gene lookup returns CDR1 SGDLS and CDR2 YYNGEE. This CDR3 has 15 amino acids. The CDR3 loop is CASSVGLQKEDGYTF. The CDR3 DNA reads TGTGCCAGCAGCGTAGGTCTTCAGAAAGAGGATGGCTACACCTTC.

The rearrangement links TRBV29-1 to TRBJ2-5; perhaps TRBD2 as D (5 bases). CDR1 and CDR2 (germline): SQVTM, ANQGSEA. The CDR3 is made up of 13 amino acids. Trimming removed 1 base from V and 4 bases from J, with 10 bases in between. The CDR3 nucleotides read TGCAGCGTTGAAGCTAGCCTGGGAGAGACCCAGTACTTC. This encodes CSVEASLGETQYF.

The chain uses TRBV5-4 and TRBJ2-1, with 14 nucleotides matching TRBD2. V was clipped by 0 bases and J by 9 bases; unmatched bases: 5. The CDR3 consists of 16 residues. In germline, CDR1 is SGHNT, CDR2 YYREEE (reference sequence). The CDR3 nucleotides read TGTGCCAGCAGCTTGGGACTAGCGGGGGGGCCAAGTGAGCAGTTCTTC. Amino acid sequence: CASSLGLAGGPSEQFF.

The V call is TRBV5-6, the J call TRBJ2-3; no clear D. The CDR3 has 13 amino acids. Trimming left V 3 bases short and J 2 bases short, with 7 bases between. Germline V gives CDR1 SGHDT, CDR2 YYEEEE. Written as DNA, the CDR3 is TGTGCCAGCAGCTCTGTCCTCACAGATACGCAGTATTTT. This sequence encodes CASSSVLTDTQYF.

This clone showed up many times. The chain carries TRBV6-5 and TRBJ1-2; maybe TRBD1 (5 bases). This CDR3 has 10 residues. Between the trimmed V and J ends, which lost 6 bases and 6 bases, there was a span of 5 bases. Looked up from germline, CDR1 is MNHEY and CDR2 is SVGAGI. The CDR3 sequence: CASRQDGYTF. The CDR3 bases are TGTGCCAGCAGACAGGATGGCTACACCTTC.

This chain joins TRBV5-1 and TRBJ2-7, with 8 bases matching TRBD1. Unmatched junction bases numbered 5, after V lost 0 bases and J lost 6 bases. Germline lookup yields CDR1 SGHRS and CDR2 YFSETQ. The CDR3 covers 14 residues. For the CDR3, the DNA is TGCGCCAGCAGCTTGGGGGGGACAGGAACCGAGCAGTACGTC. As protein: CASSLGGTGTEQYV.

The CDR3 DNA is TGTGCCACCAGCAGCCCCCGGACGCAGGGGTATAATTCACCCCTCCACTTT. This sequence encodes CATSSPRTQGYNSPLHF. The J gene is TRBJ1-6, the V gene TRBV15, with D tentatively TRBD1 (6 bases). Trimming removed 3 bases at V and 4 bases at J, with 16 bases between. The CDR3 length is 17 residues. The germline V gene has CDR1 LNHNV and CDR2 YYDKDF (reference sequence).

The rearrangement uses TRBV2 and TRBJ1-6; D is perhaps TRBD1 (5 bases). Deletions cut 4 bases from V and 9 bases from J, with 13 bases between. This CDR3 has 14 residues. Germline values: CDR1 SNHLY, CDR2 FYNNEI. For the CDR3, the DNA is TGTGCCAGCAGTGGGGGCAGGGAACGTTCACCCCTCCACTTT. Residues: CASSGGRERSPLHF.